This entry lists 4 T cell receptor beta chains sequenced from one sample in a study of blood T cells in healthy people across ages. Primed by a sample-barcoded 5' primer and a J-beta primer mix, a second PCR proceeded for about 6 to 11 cycles. TCRdb redid the calling of the 5' RACE reads with MiXCR, one entry per CDR3 protein. Of over 950,000 distinct CDR3 sequences in the sample, under 40% were seen once. Material for sequencing was blood. The origin of the receptors is a man between 18 and 29 years old in good health.

About this clonotype: At one boundary the junction diverges from the germline segment, which might be a read error. The chain links TRBV30 to TRBJ2-7; 9 bases are a match to TRBD1. The germline V gene encodes CDR1 GTSNPN and CDR2 SVGIG (reference sequence). This CDR3 spans 14 amino acids. DNA of the CDR3: TGTACCTGGGCTAGTGGACAGGGGTTCGATGAGCAGTACTTC. Its translation is CTWASGQGFDEQYF. Full variable domain (remainder filled in from reference TRBV30 and TRBJ2-7): SQTIHQWPATLVQPVGSPLSLECTVEGTSNPNLYWYRQAAGRGLQLLFYSVGIGQISSEVPQNLSASRPQDRQFILSSKKLLLSDSGFYLCTWASGQGFDEQYFGPGTRLTVT.

V gene TRBV6-5 combines with J gene TRBJ2-5, with D perhaps TRBD1 or TRBD2 (5 bases each). This CDR3 contains 15 residues. V was trimmed by 6 bases and J by 11 bases, leaving 25 bases between them. Per the germline V gene, CDR1 is MNHEY and CDR2 is SVGAGI. The CDR3 is CASRGLGIRDNEQYF. Written as DNA, the CDR3 is TGTGCCAGCAGGGGGCTCGGGATTCGCGACAATGAGCAGTACTTC.

This clonotype showed up just a few times. The genes are TRBV7-2 and TRBJ2-1; D is unclear. Per the germline V gene, CDR1 is SGHTA and CDR2 is FQGNSA. The CDR3 loop spans 12 amino acids. V was pared by 1 base and J by 10 bases, with 8 bases between. The CDR3 here is CASSLVSAEQFF. The CDR3 nucleotides are TGTGCCAGCAGCTTAGTTTCGGCGGAGCAGTTCTTC.

This chain uses TRBV20-1 with TRBJ2-3; 10 positions match TRBD2. The V segment lost 1 base and the J segment 3 bases; nucleotides outside the gene matches: 10. The CDR3 is 17 residues long. Germline CDR1 reads DFQATT; CDR2 reads SNEGSKA (reference sequence). CDR3 bases: TGCAGTGCTAGAGTAGCGGGGGGAAGATCCGGAACAGATACGCAGTATTTT. Amino acid sequence: CSARVAGGRSGTDTQYF.